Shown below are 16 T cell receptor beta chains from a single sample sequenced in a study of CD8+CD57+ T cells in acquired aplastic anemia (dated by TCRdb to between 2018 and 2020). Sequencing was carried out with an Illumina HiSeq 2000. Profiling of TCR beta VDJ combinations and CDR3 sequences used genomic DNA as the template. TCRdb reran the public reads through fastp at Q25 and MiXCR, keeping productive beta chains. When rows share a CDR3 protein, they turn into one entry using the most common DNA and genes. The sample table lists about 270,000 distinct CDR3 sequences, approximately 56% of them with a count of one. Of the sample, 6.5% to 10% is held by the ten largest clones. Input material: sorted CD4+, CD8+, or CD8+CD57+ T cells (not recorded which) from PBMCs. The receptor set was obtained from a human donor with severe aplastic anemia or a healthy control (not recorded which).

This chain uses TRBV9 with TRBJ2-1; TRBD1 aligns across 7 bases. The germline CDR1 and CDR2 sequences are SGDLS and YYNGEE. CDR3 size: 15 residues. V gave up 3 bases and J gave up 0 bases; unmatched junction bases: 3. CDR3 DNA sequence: TGTGCCAGCAGCGACAGGGGAAACTCCTACAATGAGCAGTTCTTC. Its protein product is CASSDRGNSYNEQFF.

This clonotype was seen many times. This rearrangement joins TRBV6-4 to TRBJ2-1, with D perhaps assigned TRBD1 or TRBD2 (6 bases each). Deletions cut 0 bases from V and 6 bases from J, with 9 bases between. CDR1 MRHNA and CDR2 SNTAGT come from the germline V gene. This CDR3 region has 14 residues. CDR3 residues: CASSDSPGANEQFF. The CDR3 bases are TGTGCCAGCAGTGACTCACCGGGGGCCAATGAGCAGTTCTTC.

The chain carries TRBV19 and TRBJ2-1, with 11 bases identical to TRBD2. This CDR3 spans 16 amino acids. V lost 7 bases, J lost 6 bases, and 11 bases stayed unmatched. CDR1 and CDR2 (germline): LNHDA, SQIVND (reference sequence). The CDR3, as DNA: TGTGCCAGTACTCAGTTAGCGGGAGGGCGTGGCAATGAGCAGTTCTTC. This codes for CASTQLAGGRGNEQFF.

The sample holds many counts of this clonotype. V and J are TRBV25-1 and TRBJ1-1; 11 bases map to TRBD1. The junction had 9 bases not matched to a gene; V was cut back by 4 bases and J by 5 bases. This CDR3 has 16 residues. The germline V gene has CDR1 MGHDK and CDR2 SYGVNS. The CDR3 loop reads CASSATRDRGYTEAFF. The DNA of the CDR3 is TGTGCCAGCAGTGCGACCCGGGACAGGGGGTATACTGAAGCTTTCTTT.

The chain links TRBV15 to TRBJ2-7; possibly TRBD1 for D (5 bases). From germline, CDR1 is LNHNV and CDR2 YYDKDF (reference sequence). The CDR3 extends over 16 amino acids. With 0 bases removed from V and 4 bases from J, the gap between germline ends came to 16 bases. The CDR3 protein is CATSRDSGIPAYEQYF. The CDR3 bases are TGTGCCACCAGCAGAGATTCAGGGATCCCTGCTTACGAGCAGTACTTC.

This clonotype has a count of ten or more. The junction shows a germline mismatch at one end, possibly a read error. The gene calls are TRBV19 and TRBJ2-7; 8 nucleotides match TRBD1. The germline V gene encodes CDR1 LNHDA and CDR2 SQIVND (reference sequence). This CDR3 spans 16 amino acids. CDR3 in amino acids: CARSPGDRRSALKQYF. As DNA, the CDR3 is TGTGCCCGTAGTCCCGGGGACAGGCGGTCCGCCCTAAAGCAGTACTTC.

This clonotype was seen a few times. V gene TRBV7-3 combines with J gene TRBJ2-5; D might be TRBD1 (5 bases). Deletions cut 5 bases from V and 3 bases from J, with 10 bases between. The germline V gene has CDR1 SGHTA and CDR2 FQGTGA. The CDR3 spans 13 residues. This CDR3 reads CASSPSREETQYF. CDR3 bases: TGTGCCAGCAGCCCCTCCAGGGAAGAGACCCAGTACTTC.

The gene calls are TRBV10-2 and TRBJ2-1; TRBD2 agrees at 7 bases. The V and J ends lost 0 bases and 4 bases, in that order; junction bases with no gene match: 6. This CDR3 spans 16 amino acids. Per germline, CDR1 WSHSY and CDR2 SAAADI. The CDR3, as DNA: TGCGCCAGCAGTGAGTCTCCCCTAGCGGAGTACAATGAGCAGTTCTTC. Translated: CASSESPLAEYNEQFF.

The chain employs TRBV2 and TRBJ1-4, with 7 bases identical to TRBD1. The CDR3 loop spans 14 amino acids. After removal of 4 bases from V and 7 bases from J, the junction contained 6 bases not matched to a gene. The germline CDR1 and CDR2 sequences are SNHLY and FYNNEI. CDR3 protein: CASSGYRGREKLFF. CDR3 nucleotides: TGTGCCAGCAGTGGGTACAGGGGACGTGAAAAACTGTTTTTT.

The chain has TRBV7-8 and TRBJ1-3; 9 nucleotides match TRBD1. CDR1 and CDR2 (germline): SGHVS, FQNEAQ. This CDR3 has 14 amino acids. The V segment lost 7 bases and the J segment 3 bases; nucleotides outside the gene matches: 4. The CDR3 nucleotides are TGTGCCAGCAACCGGGACAGGGATGGAAACACCATATATTTT. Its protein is CASNRDRDGNTIYF.

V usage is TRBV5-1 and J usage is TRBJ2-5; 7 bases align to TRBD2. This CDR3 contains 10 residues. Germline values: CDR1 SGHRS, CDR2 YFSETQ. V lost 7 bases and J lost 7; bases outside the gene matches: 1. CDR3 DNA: TGCGCCAGCGCGGGGGTGACCCAGTACTTC. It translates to CASAGVTQYF. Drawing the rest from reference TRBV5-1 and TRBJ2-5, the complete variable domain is KAGVTQTPRYLIKTRGQQVTLSCSPISGHRSVSWYQQTPGQGLQFLFEYFSETQRNKGNFPGRFSGRQFSNSRSEMNVSTLELGDSALYLCASAGVTQYFGPGTRLLVL.

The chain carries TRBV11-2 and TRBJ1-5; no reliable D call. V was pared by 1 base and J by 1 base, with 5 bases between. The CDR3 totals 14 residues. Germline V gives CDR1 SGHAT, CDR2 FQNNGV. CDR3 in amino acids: CASSLGTSNQPQHF. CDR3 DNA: TGTGCCAGCAGCTTAGGGACGAGCAATCAGCCCCAGCATTTT.

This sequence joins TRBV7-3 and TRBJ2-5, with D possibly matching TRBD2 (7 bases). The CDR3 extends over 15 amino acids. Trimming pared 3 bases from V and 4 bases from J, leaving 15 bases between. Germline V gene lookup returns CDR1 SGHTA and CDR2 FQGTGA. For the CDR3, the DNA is TGTGCCAGCAGCTTTGGAGAGGGGGGGGGAGAGACCCAGTACTTC. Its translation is CASSFGEGGGETQYF.

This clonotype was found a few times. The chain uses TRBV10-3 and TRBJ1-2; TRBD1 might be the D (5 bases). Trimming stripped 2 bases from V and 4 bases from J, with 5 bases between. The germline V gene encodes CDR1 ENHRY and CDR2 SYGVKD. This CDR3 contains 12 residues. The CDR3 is CAISETGYGYTF. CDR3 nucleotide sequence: TGTGCCATCAGTGAGACAGGCTATGGCTACACCTTC.

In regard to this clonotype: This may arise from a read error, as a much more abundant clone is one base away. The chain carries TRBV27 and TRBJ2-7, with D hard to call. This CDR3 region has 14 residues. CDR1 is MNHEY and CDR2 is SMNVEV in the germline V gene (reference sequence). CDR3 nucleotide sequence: TGTGCCGGCAGTTCCCCGACGGTCTCCTACGAGCAGTACTTC. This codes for CAGSSPTVSYEQYF.

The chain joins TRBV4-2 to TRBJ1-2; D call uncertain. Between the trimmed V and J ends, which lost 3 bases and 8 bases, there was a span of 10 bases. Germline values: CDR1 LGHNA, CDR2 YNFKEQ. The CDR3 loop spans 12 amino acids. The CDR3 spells CASSQGMVGYTF. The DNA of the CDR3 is TGTGCCAGCAGCCAGGGGATGGTAGGCTACACCTTC.